This TCR beta chain was identified in a study of blood T cell repertoires in COVID-19. In the study overall: T cells, B-cell-depleted T cells, or PBMCs supplied cDNA or gDNA.

The germline V gene encodes CDR1 LGHDT and CDR2 YNNKEL (reference sequence). Trimming took 4 bases from V and 0 from J; bases not matched to a gene: 3. This CDR3 contains 14 residues. Original data processing: From reference gene primer amplification, estimates of nucleated cell counts were derived. Clones were read by immunoSEQ multiplex PCR, and TCRdb kept only the in-frame ones, dropping some. V and J calls and clone size follow that table, whereas D and trimming were derived from the DNA. In the table there are over 250,000 clones, 70% to 90% of which are singletons. This receptor was taken from a woman in her sixties or seventies with acute or convalescent COVID-19. The sequencing input was peripheral blood. This chain joins TRBV3-1 (or the pseudogene TRBV3-2) and TRBJ2-7, with TRBD1 identical over 7 bases. The CDR3 sequence: CASSRQGSSYEQYF. The CDR3 nucleotides are TGTGCCAGCAGCCGACAGGGCAGCTCCTACGAGCAGTACTTC.